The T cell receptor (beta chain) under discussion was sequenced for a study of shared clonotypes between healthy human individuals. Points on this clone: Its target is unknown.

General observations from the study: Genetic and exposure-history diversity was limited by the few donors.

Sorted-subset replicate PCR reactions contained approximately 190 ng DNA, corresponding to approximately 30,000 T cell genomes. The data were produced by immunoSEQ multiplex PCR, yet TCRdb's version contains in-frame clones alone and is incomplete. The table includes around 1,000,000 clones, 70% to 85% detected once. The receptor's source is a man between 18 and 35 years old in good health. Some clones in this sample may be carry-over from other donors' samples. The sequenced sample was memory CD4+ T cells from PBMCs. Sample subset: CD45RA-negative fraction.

CDR3 region: CASSVGTGGTYNEQFF. In DNA, the CDR3 is TGCGCCAGCAGCGTCGGAACAGGGGGGACCTACAATGAGCAGTTCTTC. This chain joins TRBV5-1 and TRBJ2-1, with 8 nucleotides matching TRBD1. The CDR3 is 16 residues long. The germline CDR1 and CDR2 sequences are SGHRS and YFSETQ. V dropped 4 bases and J dropped 2; count of bases not matched to a gene: 8.